One sample yielded the 24 T cell receptor beta chains listed below, sequenced in a study of T cells in Graves' hyperthyroidism and ophthalmopathy. Regions amplified from RNA transcripts were the TCR beta CDR3 regions. A first-round RT-PCR of the TCR CDR3 used the HTBI primer set. Each CDR3 protein gets one entry after TCRdb re-called the multiplex PCR reads with MiXCR. The sample has some 490,000 distinct CDR3 sequences, roughly 23% seen once. Sequencing input: blood. These receptor sequences come from a woman aged 70-85 years with Graves' ophthalmopathy.

The chain recombines TRBV19 with TRBJ2-7; weak D call: TRBD2 (6 bases). The CDR3 sequence is 15 residues long. V gave up 1 base and J gave up 3 bases, with 13 bases separating them. Germline CDR1 LNHDA, CDR2 SQIVND (reference sequence). CDR3 loop: CASSIVGGRGYEQYF. CDR3 DNA sequence: TGTGCCAGTAGTATAGTTGGGGGGAGAGGCTACGAGCAGTACTTC.

This sequence joins TRBV10-2 and TRBJ2-7, with 7 bases lining up with TRBD2. The germline gives CDR1 WSHSY, CDR2 SAAADI. The CDR3 extends over 16 amino acids. V lost 0 bases to trimming and J lost 6 bases; unmatched junction nucleotides: 11. As DNA, the CDR3 is TGCGCCAGCAGTGAGTCGATGAGCGGGAATGTTCGCGAGCAGTACTTC. The encoded protein is CASSESMSGNVREQYF.

This clonotype was found many times. The gene calls are TRBV28 and TRBJ1-2; D unclear. CDR3 length: 13 residues. Trimming stripped 3 bases from V and 1 base from J, with 6 bases between. Germline V gives CDR1 MDHEN, CDR2 SYDVKM. The CDR3 DNA sequence: TGTGCCAGCAGTTTCCATCTTAACTATGGCTACACCTTC. Its translation: CASSFHLNYGYTF.

The chain joins TRBV28 to TRBJ2-1, with 7 bases aligning to TRBD2. The CDR3 consists of 14 residues. The germline gives CDR1 MDHEN, CDR2 SYDVKM. V shed 6 bases, J shed 9 bases, and the junction held 11 bases outside the gene matches. The CDR3 region is CASRLLARGTEQFF. CDR3 nucleotide sequence: TGTGCCAGCAGGCTACTAGCGAGGGGCACTGAGCAGTTCTTC.

The V call is TRBV9, the J call TRBJ2-7; 11 bases align to TRBD2. The germline V gene has CDR1 SGDLS and CDR2 YYNGEE. There are 16 residues in the CDR3. The V and J ends lost 4 bases and 0 bases, in that order; junction bases with no gene match: 6. The CDR3 spells CASSSGLAVSSYEQYF. Written as DNA, the CDR3 is TGTGCCAGCAGCTCGGGACTAGCGGTAAGCTCCTACGAGCAGTACTTC.

The table lists this clonotype with many counts. The chain recombines TRBV2 with TRBJ1-5; 7 nucleotides agree with TRBD1. Germline-derived CDR1 and CDR2 are SNHLY and FYNNEI. This CDR3 contains 18 residues. Losses at the gene ends were 10 bases for V and 4 bases for J; bases not matched to a gene: 22. CDR3 in amino acids: CATPRSRDRRICNQPQHF. Written as DNA, the CDR3 is TGTGCCACCCCCAGGTCGCGGGACAGAAGGATTTGTAATCAGCCCCAGCATTTT.

The J gene is TRBJ2-1, the V gene TRBV6-1; 7 bases are a match to TRBD2. Per the germline V gene, CDR1 is MNHNS and CDR2 is SASEGT. V gave up 4 bases and J gave up 7 bases; unmatched junction bases: 7. The CDR3 sequence is 14 residues long. CDR3: CASSGDYLGNEQFF. The CDR3 DNA reads as TGTGCCAGCAGTGGGGACTACCTCGGGAATGAGCAGTTCTTC.

This clonotype was found a few times. V gene TRBV11-2 combines with J gene TRBJ2-6, with 7 bases lining up with TRBD1. CDR1 is SGHAT and CDR2 is FQNNGV in the germline V gene. This CDR3 is 18 amino acids long. V gave up 1 base and J gave up 2 bases; unmatched junction bases: 8. CDR3 amino acids: CASSLGDRQTTGANVLTF. In DNA, the CDR3 is TGTGCCAGCAGCTTAGGGGACAGACAAACGACTGGGGCCAACGTCCTGACTTTC. The complete variable domain, with remaining parts taken from reference TRBV11-2 and TRBJ2-6, reads EAGVAQSPRYKIIEKRQSVAFWCNPISGHATLYWYQQILGQGPKLLIQFQNNGVVDDSQLPKDRFSAERLKGVDSTLKIQPAKLEDSAVYLCASSLGDRQTTGANVLTFGAGSRLTVL.

Notes on this clonotype: Mismatch with germline at one junction end may stem from a read error. The chain couples TRBV9 to TRBJ2-7; D tentatively reads TRBD1 or TRBD2 (5 bases each). Per the germline V gene, CDR1 is SGDLS and CDR2 is YYNGEE. The CDR3 loop spans 14 amino acids. The DNA of the CDR3 is TGTGCCAGCAGCGTAGGGGCTAGCTGGGACGAGCAGCACTTC. Residues: CASSVGASWDEQHF.

This chain uses TRBV5-5 with TRBJ2-1; the match to TRBD2 covers 7 bases. Germline CDR1 reads SGHKS; CDR2 reads YYEKEE (reference sequence). J lost 1 base, V lost 6 bases, and 7 bases had no gene match. The CDR3 contains 15 residues. The CDR3 loop reads CASTDPAGSYNEQFF. In DNA, the CDR3 is TGTGCCAGCACTGACCCAGCGGGATCCTACAATGAGCAGTTCTTC.

The chain is built from TRBV10-3 and TRBJ2-7; D unresolved. Trimming stripped 2 bases from V and 3 bases from J, with 11 bases between. The germline CDR1 and CDR2 sequences are ENHRY and SYGVKD. The CDR3 totals 14 residues. CDR3 protein: CAISEVTAVYEQYF. In DNA form, the CDR3 reads TGTGCCATCAGTGAGGTGACTGCCGTCTACGAGCAGTACTTC.

This clonotype has ten or more counts. V usage is TRBV12-3 or TRBV12-4 and J usage is TRBJ1-2; TRBD1 is a possible D gene (6 bases). The CDR3 has 16 residues. Trimming shortened V by 6 bases and J by 4 bases, and 21 bases separated the two germline ends. The CDR3 region is CASRGLGAPKLYGYTF. The CDR3 bases are TGTGCCAGCAGGGGGCTGGGGGCGCCCAAACTCTATGGCTACACCTTC.

This clonotype has just a few counts. The chain couples TRBV6-1 to TRBJ2-1; TRBD2 matches 11 bases. The CDR3 runs 15 residues. V was clipped by 7 bases and J by 8 bases; unmatched bases: 10. Looked up from germline, CDR1 is MNHNS and CDR2 is SASEGT. CDR3 in amino acids: CASNDVAGGPYEQFF. The CDR3 region has the DNA TGTGCCAGCAACGACGTAGCGGGAGGGCCCTATGAGCAGTTCTTC.

This clonotype was recorded at least ten times. The V call is TRBV12-3 or TRBV12-4, the J call TRBJ1-1; D unresolved. This CDR3 is 17 amino acids long. The V and J ends lost 6 bases and 3 bases respectively, with 23 bases between them. Here the CDR3 DNA reads TGTGCCAGCAGAACCCCGCCAGCAAGATCCGTTTACACTGAAGCTTTCTTT. It is translated as CASRTPPARSVYTEAFF.

The chain is built from TRBV19 and TRBJ2-7, with 8 bases lining up with TRBD2. Germline V lookup: CDR1 LNHDA, CDR2 SQIVND (reference sequence). J gave up 6 bases and V 9 bases, and 13 bases lay outside the gene matches. The CDR3 covers 14 residues. CDR3 bases: TGTGCCAGCGCCCGGACTAGCCGTCCTGCCGAGCAGTACTTC. Amino acid sequence: CASARTSRPAEQYF.

This chain links TRBV24-1 with TRBJ2-1; TRBD2 matches 12 bases. Germline CDR1 and CDR2: KGHDR and SFDVKD. Unmatched junction bases numbered 9, after V lost 4 bases and J lost 6 bases. This CDR3 has 17 residues. CDR3 nucleotide sequence: TGTGCCACCAGTGACCGCGGACTAGCGGGAAGGCGCAATGAGCAGTTCTTC. It yields the protein CATSDRGLAGRRNEQFF.

This clonotype was seen a handful of times. This chain uses TRBV19 with TRBJ2-3, with D perhaps assigned TRBD1 or TRBD2 (5 bases each). The CDR3 loop spans 16 amino acids. V was shortened by 5 bases and J by 1 base, with 16 bases between the two germline ends. Germline CDR1 LNHDA, CDR2 SQIVND (reference sequence). This CDR3 reads CASSDPWGYRTDTQYF. CDR3 bases: TGTGCCAGTAGTGACCCTTGGGGGTATCGCACAGATACGCAGTATTTT.

As concerns this clonotype: A read error may explain this, as a much larger clone is one base away. The V and J genes are TRBV12-3 or TRBV12-4 and TRBJ2-2; the D gene is possibly TRBD2 (5 bases). The CDR3 totals 14 residues. This CDR3 is CTSSLGGRTGELFF. The CDR3 nucleotides are TGTACCAGCAGTTTAGGCGGGCGCACCGGGGAGCTGTTTTTT.

The V call is TRBV6-5, the J call TRBJ1-1, with D tentatively TRBD1 (6 bases). CDR3 length equals 15 residues. Germline lookup yields CDR1 MNHEY and CDR2 SVGAGI. V was shortened by 0 bases and J by 6 bases, with 14 bases between the two germline ends. The DNA for the CDR3 is TGTGCCAGCAGTTACTCGAGATCTGGGGGCGCTGAAGCTTTCTTT. Translation: CASSYSRSGGAEAFF.

In this sample, this clonotype turned up many times. The CDR3 DNA follows: TGTGCCAGTAACTTGGGACAGATCTATGGCTACACCTTC. Its protein is CASNLGQIYGYTF. The rearrangement uses TRBV6-1 and TRBJ1-2; 7 positions agree with TRBD1. V lost 9 bases and J lost 4; bases outside the gene matches: 8. From germline, CDR1 is MNHNS and CDR2 SASEGT. This CDR3 is built from 13 residues.

This chain joins TRBV6-2 or TRBV6-3 and TRBJ2-1; TRBD2 aligns across 11 bases. V dropped 6 bases and J dropped 8; count of bases not matched to a gene: 9. The CDR3 spans 15 residues. From germline, CDR1 is MNHEY and CDR2 SVGEGT. The CDR3 sequence: CASRLAGVFSHEQFF. The CDR3 nucleotides are TGTGCCAGCAGACTAGCGGGAGTATTTTCCCATGAGCAGTTCTTC.

Remarks on this clonotype: This clone may be a read error of a much larger clone one base away. The V call is TRBV20-1, the J call TRBJ1-1, with 9 bases fitting TRBD1. The germline V gene encodes CDR1 DFQATT and CDR2 SNEGSKA (reference sequence). V lost 6 bases, J lost 4 bases, and 18 bases stayed unmatched. The CDR3 runs 17 residues. The DNA for the CDR3 is TGCAGTGCCACAGGTCCCGGGACAGGGAGTCGGACCACTGAAGCTTTCTTT. It specifies CSATGPGTGSRTTEAFF.

This clonotype was seen repeatedly, ten times or more. The chain has TRBV28 and TRBJ2-7; D unclear. Germline CDR1 reads MDHEN; CDR2 reads SYDVKM. This CDR3 region has 13 residues. V lost 1 base, J lost 3 bases, and 7 bases lay in between. CDR3 bases: TGTGCCAGCAGTTTATTGGTCGGCTACGAGCAGTACTTC. Protein product: CASSLLVGYEQYF. Filled out from reference TRBV28 and TRBJ2-7, the complete variable domain reads DVKVTQSSRYLVKRTGEKVFLECVQDMDHENMFWYRQDPGLGLRLIYFSYDVKMKEKGDIPEGYSVSREKKERFSLILESASTNQTSMYLCASSLLVGYEQYFGPGTRLTVT.

This clonotype was picked up a small number of times. The CDR3 sequence is CATLLESYNEQFF. Here the CDR3 DNA reads TGTGCCACCCTGTTGGAGTCCTACAATGAGCAGTTCTTC. The chain uses TRBV10-3 and TRBJ2-1; no reliable D call. CDR3 size: 13 residues. The V end was cut by 10 bases, the J end by 1 base, with 11 bases between. Germline V gene lookup returns CDR1 ENHRY and CDR2 SYGVKD.